The clone carrying this TCR beta chain was counted at least ten times. The source material, RNA transcripts, was used to amplify TCR beta CDR3 regions. The study used the HTBI primer set for a first-round RT-PCR of the TCR CDR3. Each CDR3 protein is one row after TCRdb ran MiXCR on the multiplex PCR reads. The sample yields more than 500,000 distinct CDR3 sequences, about 17% seen once. The entry originates in a study of T cells in Graves' hyperthyroidism and ophthalmopathy. Stable disease denoted Graves' hyperthyroidism without ophthalmopathy progression within 18 months. CDR3 length equals 15 residues. V was shortened by 5 bases and J by 1 base, with 12 bases between the two germline ends. Germline V lookup: CDR1 SGHAT, CDR2 FQNNGV.

V usage is TRBV11-2 and J usage is TRBJ2-4; D perhaps matches TRBD1 (5 bases). The TCR was taken from a woman in her twenties or thirties with Graves' hyperthyroidism. The sequenced sample was blood. The chain's CDR3 is CASSHRGLAKNIQYF. The DNA for the CDR3 is TGTGCCAGCAGCCATAGGGGTCTCGCCAAAAACATTCAGTACTTC.